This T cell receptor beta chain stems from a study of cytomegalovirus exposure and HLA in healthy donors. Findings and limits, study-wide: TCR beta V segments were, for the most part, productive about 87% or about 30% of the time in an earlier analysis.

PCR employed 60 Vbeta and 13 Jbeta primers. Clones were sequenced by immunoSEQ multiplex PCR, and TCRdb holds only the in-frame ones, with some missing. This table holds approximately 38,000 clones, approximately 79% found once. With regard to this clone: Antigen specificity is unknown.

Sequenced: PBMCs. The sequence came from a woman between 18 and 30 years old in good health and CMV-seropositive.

The CDR3 region is CASSLKGRLGETQYF. As DNA, the CDR3 is TGTGCCAGCAGTTTGAAGGGGCGGCTTGGAGAGACCCAGTACTTC. This sequence joins TRBV27 and TRBJ2-5; D possibly corresponds to TRBD1 (5 bases). Trimming cost V 3 bases and J 4 bases, with 15 bases left between them. The CDR3 covers 15 residues. Germline CDR1 MNHEY, CDR2 SMNVEV (reference sequence).